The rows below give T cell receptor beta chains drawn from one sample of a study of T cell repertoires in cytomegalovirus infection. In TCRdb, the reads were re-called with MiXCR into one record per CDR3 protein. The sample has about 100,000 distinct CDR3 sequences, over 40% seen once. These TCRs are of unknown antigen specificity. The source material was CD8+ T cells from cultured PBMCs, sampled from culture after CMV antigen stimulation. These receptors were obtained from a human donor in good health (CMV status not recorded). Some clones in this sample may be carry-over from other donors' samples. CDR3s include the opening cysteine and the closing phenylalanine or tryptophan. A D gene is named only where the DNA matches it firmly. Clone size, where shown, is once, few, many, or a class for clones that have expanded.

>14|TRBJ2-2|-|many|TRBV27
CASSFGGNTGELFF
TGTGCCAGCAGTTTTGGGGGAAACACCGGGGAGCTGTTTTTT
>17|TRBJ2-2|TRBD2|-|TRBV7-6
CASAGVAGGQNTGELFF
TGTGCCAGCGCCGGGGTAGCGGGGGGCCAGAACACCGGGGAGCTGTTTTTT
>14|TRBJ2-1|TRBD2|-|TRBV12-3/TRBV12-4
CASSKTSGGNEQFF
TGTGCCAGCAGCAAGACTAGCGGGGGGAATGAGCAGTTCTTC
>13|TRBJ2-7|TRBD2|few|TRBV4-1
CASSQGGLLEQYF
TGCGCCAGCAGCCAAGGGGGACTACTCGAGCAGTACTTC
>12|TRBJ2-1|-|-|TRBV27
CASSPSPLEQFF
TGTGCCAGCAGTCCCAGTCCCCTCGAGCAGTTCTTC
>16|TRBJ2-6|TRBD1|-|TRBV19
CASSIRGQAGANVLTF
TGTGCCAGTAGTATCAGGGGGCAGGCTGGGGCCAACGTCCTGACTTTC
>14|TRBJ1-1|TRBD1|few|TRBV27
CASRGLTGYAEAFF
TGTGCCAGCAGGGGGTTGACAGGGTACGCTGAAGCTTTCTTT
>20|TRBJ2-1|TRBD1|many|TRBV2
CASRTSTWDRSFAAYNEQFF
TGTGCCAGCAGAACGTCAACCTGGGACAGGTCTTTCGCGGCCTACAATGAGCAGTTCTTC
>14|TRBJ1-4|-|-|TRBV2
CASSAHLLREKLFF
TGTGCCAGCAGCGCACATCTCTTGCGAGAAAAACTGTTTTTT
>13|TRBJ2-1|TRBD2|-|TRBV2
CAARTSGDNEQFF
TGTGCCGCGCGGACTAGCGGAGACAATGAGCAGTTCTTC
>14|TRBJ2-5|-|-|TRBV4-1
CASSQRTQQETQYF
TGCGCCAGCAGCCAACGGACACAACAAGAGACCCAGTACTTC
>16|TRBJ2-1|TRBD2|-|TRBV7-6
CASSLVLAGSYNEQFF
TGTGCCAGCAGCTTAGTCCTAGCGGGGTCGTACAATGAGCAGTTCTTC
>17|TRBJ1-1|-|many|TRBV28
CASSLGHGGLLNTEAFF
TGTGCCAGCAGTTTGGGACATGGGGGACTATTGAACACTGAAGCTTTCTTT
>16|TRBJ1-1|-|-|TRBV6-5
CASSSSTTLGGTEAFF
TGTGCCAGCAGTTCCTCGACTACACTGGGAGGGACTGAAGCTTTCTTT